This T cell receptor (beta chain) is from a study of OX40 agonist ivuxolimab in advanced cancers. Profiled with immunoSEQ multiplex PCR; TCRdb holds only in-frame clones, not every one. Counted here are about 54,000 clones, around 89% occurring once; the ten biggest clones make up approximately 1.5%. This CDR3 is 10 amino acids long. Deletions cut 7 bases from V and 6 bases from J, with 10 bases between. CDR1 SQVTM and CDR2 ANQGSEA come from the germline V gene. The receptor was isolated from an adult with an advanced solid tumor such as melanoma, head and neck, liver or kidney cancer. The source material was CD4+ or CD8+ T cells sorted from blood, sampled in a trial of the OX40 agonist ivuxolimab. This chain connects TRBV29-1 to TRBJ2-7; D assignment may be TRBD1 or TRBD2 (5 bases each). The CDR3 region has the DNA TGCAGCGCTGGGGGACCCGAGCAGTACTTC. Its translation: CSAGGPEQYF.